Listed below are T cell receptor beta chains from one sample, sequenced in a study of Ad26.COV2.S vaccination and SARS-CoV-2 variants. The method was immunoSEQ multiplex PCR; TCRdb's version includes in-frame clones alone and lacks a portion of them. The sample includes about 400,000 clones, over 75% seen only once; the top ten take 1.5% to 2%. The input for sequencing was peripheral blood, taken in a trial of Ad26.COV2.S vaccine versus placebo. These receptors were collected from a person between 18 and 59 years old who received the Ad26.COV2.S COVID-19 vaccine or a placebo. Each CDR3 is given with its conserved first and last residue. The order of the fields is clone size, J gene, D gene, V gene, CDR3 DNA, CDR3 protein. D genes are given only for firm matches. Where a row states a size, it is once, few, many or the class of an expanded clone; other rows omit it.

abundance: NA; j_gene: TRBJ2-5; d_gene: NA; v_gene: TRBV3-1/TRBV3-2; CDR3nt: TGTGCCAGCAGCCAAGCCCCCGGGACTCCCCAGTACTTC; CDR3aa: CASSQAPGTPQYF
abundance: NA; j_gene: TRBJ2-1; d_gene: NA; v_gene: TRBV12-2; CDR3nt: TGTGCAAGTCGCTTCGACCCCCTCTGTGGGAATCACAATGAGCAGTTCTTC; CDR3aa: CASRFDPLCGNHNEQFF
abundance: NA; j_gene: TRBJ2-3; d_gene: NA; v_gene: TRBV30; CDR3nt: TGTGCCTGGAGTACGCCGGGCACAGATACGCAGTATTTT; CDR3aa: CAWSTPGTDTQYF
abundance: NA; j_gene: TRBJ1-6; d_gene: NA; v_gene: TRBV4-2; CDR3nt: TGTGCCAGCAGCCAAGGTAGAGAGGATTCACCCCTCCACTTT; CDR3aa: CASSQGREDSPLHF
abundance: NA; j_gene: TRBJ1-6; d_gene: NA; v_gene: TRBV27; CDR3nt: TGTGCCAGCAGTTTAGAGAGCTATAATTCACCCCTCCACTTT; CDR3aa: CASSLESYNSPLHF
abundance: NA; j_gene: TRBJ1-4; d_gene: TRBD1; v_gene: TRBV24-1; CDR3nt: TGTGCCACCAGTGATTCGCCTGGACAGGGAGGGATGTTTTTT; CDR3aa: CATSDSPGQGGMFF
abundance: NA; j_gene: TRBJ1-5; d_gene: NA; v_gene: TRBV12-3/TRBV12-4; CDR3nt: TGTGCCAGCAGTTCCGCGTCCGGTCAGCCCCAGCATTTT; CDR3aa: CASSSASGQPQHF
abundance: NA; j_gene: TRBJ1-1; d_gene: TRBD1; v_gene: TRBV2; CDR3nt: TGTGCCAGCGCCCAGACAGGGCGTGAAGCTTTCTTT; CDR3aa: CASAQTGREAFF
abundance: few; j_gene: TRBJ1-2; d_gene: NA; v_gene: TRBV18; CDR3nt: TGTGCCAGCTCACCATCGGATACCCGCGGCTACACCTTC; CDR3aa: CASSPSDTRGYTF
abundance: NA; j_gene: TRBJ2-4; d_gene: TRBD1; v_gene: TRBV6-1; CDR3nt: TGTGCCAGCAGTGAAAGGGACAGGGAGCACATTCAGTACTTC; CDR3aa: CASSERDREHIQYF
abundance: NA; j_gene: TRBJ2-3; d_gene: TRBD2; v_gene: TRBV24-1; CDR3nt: TGTGCCACCAGTGAACCTGGGGTTCGAGCGGGAGGGCCAAATACGCAGTATTTT; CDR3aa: CATSEPGVRAGGPNTQYF
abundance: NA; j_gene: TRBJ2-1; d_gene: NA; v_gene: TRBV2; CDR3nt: TGTGCCAGCAATGGGTTAACATACAATGAGCAGTTCTTC; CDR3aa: CASNGLTYNEQFF
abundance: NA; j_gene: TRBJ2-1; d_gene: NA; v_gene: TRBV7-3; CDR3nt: TGTGCCAGCAGCTTAAGGGGACTCAGGGGTGAGCAGTTCTTC; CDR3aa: CASSLRGLRGEQFF
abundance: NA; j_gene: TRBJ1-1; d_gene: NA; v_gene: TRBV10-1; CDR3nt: TGCGCCAGCAGTGAGTGGAAGAACACTGAAGCTTTCTTT; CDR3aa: CASSEWKNTEAFF
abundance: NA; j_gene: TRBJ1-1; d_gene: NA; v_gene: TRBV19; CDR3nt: TGTGCCAGTATGTGGGCAGGGCGAGATACTGAAGCTTTCTTT; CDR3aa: CASMWAGRDTEAFF
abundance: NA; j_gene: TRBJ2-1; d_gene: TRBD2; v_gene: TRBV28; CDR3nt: TGTGCCAGCAGTTTTGGGGAGGGCCAGAATGAGCAGTTCTTC; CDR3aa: CASSFGEGQNEQFF
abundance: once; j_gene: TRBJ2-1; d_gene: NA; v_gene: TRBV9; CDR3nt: TGTGCCAGCAGCGTAGGGATACTACGGACCTACAATGAGCAGTTCTTC; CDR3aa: CASSVGILRTYNEQFF
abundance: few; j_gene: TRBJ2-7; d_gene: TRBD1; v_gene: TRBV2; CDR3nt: TGTGCCACTAGACCGGGACAGGGACACTACGAGCAGTACTTC; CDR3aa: CATRPGQGHYEQYF
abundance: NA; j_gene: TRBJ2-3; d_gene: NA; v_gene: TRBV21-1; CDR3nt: TGTGCCAGCAGCATAACCCTTCTGGGACCCAGAGCGGGCACAGATACGCAGTATTTT; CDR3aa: CASSITLLGPRAGTDTQYF
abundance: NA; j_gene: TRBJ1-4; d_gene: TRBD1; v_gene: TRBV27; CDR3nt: TGTGCCAGCAGTATCCGACAGGGCCTTAATGAAAAACTGTTTTTT; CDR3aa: CASSIRQGLNEKLFF
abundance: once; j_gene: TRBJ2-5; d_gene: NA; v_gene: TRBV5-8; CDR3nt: TGTGCCAGCAACGAACAGGCTATCGGGACCCAGTACTTC; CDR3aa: CASNEQAIGTQYF
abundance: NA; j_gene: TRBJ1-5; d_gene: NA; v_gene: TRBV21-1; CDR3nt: TGTGCCAGCGGGGCGAGCAGAGATCGTGTTAGCAATCAGCCCCAGCATTTT; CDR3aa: CASGASRDRVSNQPQHF
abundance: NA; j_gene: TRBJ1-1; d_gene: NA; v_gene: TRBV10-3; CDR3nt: TGTGCCATCAGAGAGACAGGAGAAGCTTTCTTT; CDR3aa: CAIRETGEAFF
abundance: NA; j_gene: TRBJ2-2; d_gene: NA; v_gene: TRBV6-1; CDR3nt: TGTGCCAGCAGTGAAGCCCAGCCGTGGAACACCGGGGAGCTGTTTTTT; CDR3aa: CASSEAQPWNTGELFF
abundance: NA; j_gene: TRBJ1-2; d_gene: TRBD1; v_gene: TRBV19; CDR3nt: TGTGCCAGTATCCGGACGAGGGGACAGGGGGCCTACACCTTC; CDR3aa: CASIRTRGQGAYTF
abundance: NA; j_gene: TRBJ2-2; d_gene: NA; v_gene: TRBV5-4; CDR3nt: TGTGCCAGCAGCTTGGCAGGGACCGGGGAGCTGTTTTTT; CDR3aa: CASSLAGTGELFF